This passage covers 27 T cell receptor beta chains from one sample sequenced in a study of OX40 agonist ivuxolimab in advanced cancers. Sequencing was performed with immunoSEQ multiplex PCR; in TCRdb, only in-frame clones are kept and a portion is missing. There are 35,000 to 50,000 clones in the sample; roughly 86% occur only once, and 14% to 15% lies in the top ten. Sequencing used CD4+ or CD8+ T cells sorted from blood, obtained in a trial of the OX40 agonist ivuxolimab. The source of these receptors is an adult with an advanced solid tumor such as melanoma, head and neck, liver or kidney cancer.

The J gene is TRBJ2-3, the V gene TRBV2; maybe TRBD2 (5 bases). Trimming stripped 10 bases from V and 0 bases from J, with 17 bases between. CDR1 SNHLY and CDR2 FYNNEI come from the germline V gene. The CDR3 loop spans 15 amino acids. CDR3 protein: CATASGITSTDTQYF. DNA for the CDR3: TGTGCCACCGCTTCCGGGATCACTAGCACAGATACGCAGTATTTT.

This chain uses TRBV4-1 with TRBJ2-7; TRBD2 might be the D (6 bases). Per the germline V gene, CDR1 is MGHRA and CDR2 is YSYEKL. The CDR3 extends over 16 amino acids. The germline V and J ends were trimmed by 0 bases and 0 bases, with 12 bases remaining between them. CDR3 DNA sequence: TGCGCCAGCAGCCAAGATCTGCGGGGTAACTCCTACGAGCAGTACTTC. It is translated as CASSQDLRGNSYEQYF.

The chain combines TRBV6-1 with TRBJ2-7; possibly TRBD1 for D (5 bases). CDR3 length: 14 residues. The V end lost 3 bases, the J end lost 2 bases, and 11 bases lay between the germline ends. Germline loops: CDR1 MNHNS, CDR2 SASEGT. The CDR3 protein is CASSEPGQAYEQYF. The CDR3 nucleotides are TGTGCCAGCAGTGAGCCTGGACAAGCCTACGAGCAGTACTTC.

The V call is TRBV7-8, the J call TRBJ1-1; no clear D gene. Germline V gene lookup returns CDR1 SGHVS and CDR2 FQNEAQ. The CDR3 spans 13 residues. The ends were cut back, 1 base at V and 2 bases at J, with 5 bases in the middle. CDR3 DNA: TGTGCCAGCAGCTTAGTTGATAACACTGAAGCTTTCTTT. Protein sequence: CASSLVDNTEAFF.

The chain links TRBV6-7 to TRBJ2-7, with 7 bases that match TRBD1. TRBV6-7 belongs to the ORF category, with a function that is uncertain. V lost 5 bases and J lost 5; bases outside the gene matches: 9. The CDR3 is 14 amino acids. This chain's CDR3 is CASSNRTGLNEQYF. The DNA for the CDR3 is TGTGCCAGCAGTAACCGGACAGGATTGAACGAGCAGTACTTC.

The genes are TRBV10-3 and TRBJ1-2; 7 bases agree with TRBD1. Germline V gives CDR1 ENHRY, CDR2 SYGVKD. CDR3 length: 15 residues. V lost 3 bases and J lost 6; bases outside the gene matches: 10. The CDR3 DNA follows: TGTGCCATCAGTGAAGTCGACAGGGCTAGGCATGGCTACACCTTC. This codes for CAISEVDRARHGYTF.

The rearrangement links TRBV28 to TRBJ1-5; 7 bases agree with TRBD1. The CDR3 loop spans 15 amino acids. Trimming at V came to 6 bases and at J to 6 bases, leaving 11 bases not matched to a gene. Looked up from germline, CDR1 is MDHEN and CDR2 is SYDVKM. CDR3 loop: CASRGFTGVGQPQHF. In nucleotides, the CDR3 is TGTGCCAGCAGGGGATTTACAGGGGTTGGTCAGCCCCAGCATTTT.

V usage is TRBV7-3 and J usage is TRBJ2-3; 8 bases are a match to TRBD1. The J segment lost 5 bases and the V segment lost 2 bases, leaving 6 bases of the junction unmatched. The CDR3 loop spans 15 amino acids. CDR1 is SGHTA and CDR2 is FQGTGA in the germline V gene. CDR3 sequence (DNA): TGTGCCAGCAGCTTATGGGGACAGGCAATAGATACGCAGTATTTT. It specifies CASSLWGQAIDTQYF.

This clone was found once. The rearrangement joins TRBV25-1 to TRBJ2-3; D gene unclear. This CDR3 region has 12 residues. Per the germline V gene, CDR1 is MGHDK and CDR2 is SYGVNS. Trimming left V 2 bases short and J 8 bases short, with 8 bases between. CDR3 bases: TGTGCCAGCAGTGAACCCAGTGGTACGCAGTATTTT. Translating gives CASSEPSGTQYF.

The chain employs TRBV28 and TRBJ1-5; TRBD1 might be the D (5 bases). The germline V and J ends were trimmed by 3 bases and 5 bases, with 23 bases remaining between them. There are 18 residues in the CDR3. CDR1 and CDR2 from the germline V gene are MDHEN and SYDVKM. In DNA form, the CDR3 reads TGTGCCAGCAGTTTCCGCGGGATTGGGGGGGTTCTAGATCAGCCCCAGCATTTT. The encoded protein is CASSFRGIGGVLDQPQHF.

This chain uses TRBV19 with TRBJ1-5; no definite D call. The V and J ends lost 0 bases and 1 base respectively, with 16 bases between them. The CDR3 consists of 18 residues. Germline loops: CDR1 LNHDA, CDR2 SQIVND (reference sequence). Here the CDR3 DNA reads TGTGCCAGTAGTATAGAGGAAATGATCATAGGAAGCAATCAGCCCCAGCATTTT. This translates into CASSIEEMIIGSNQPQHF. Drawing the rest from reference TRBV19 and TRBJ1-5, the complete variable domain is DGGITQSPKYLFRKEGQNVTLSCEQNLNHDAMYWYRQDPGQGLRLIYYSQIVNDFQKGDIAEGYSVSREKKESFPLTVTSAQKNPTAFYLCASSIEEMIIGSNQPQHFGDGTRLSIL.

This rearrangement joins TRBV18 to TRBJ2-3; D is undetermined. Trimming stripped 3 bases from V and 5 bases from J, with 9 bases between. This CDR3 spans 13 amino acids. CDR1 and CDR2 (germline): KGHSH, LQKENI. CDR3 protein: CASSPTSEDTQYF. The CDR3 coding sequence is TGTGCCAGCTCACCTACTTCGGAAGATACGCAGTATTTT.

The V call is TRBV7-9, the J call TRBJ2-7; 7 nucleotides match TRBD2. Germline CDR1 and CDR2: SEHNR and FQNEAQ (reference sequence). The CDR3 runs to 16 residues. The trim removed 0 bases at V and 3 bases at J, leaving 8 bases unmatched. CDR3 DNA sequence: TGTGCCAGCAGCTTAGCGCAGGGCGGGAGTCACTACGAGCAGTACTTC. This translates into CASSLAQGGSHYEQYF.

V usage is TRBV7-8 and J usage is TRBJ1-2, with a tentative D call TRBD1 (5 bases). The CDR3 totals 12 residues. Germline values: CDR1 SGHVS, CDR2 FQNEAQ. V was trimmed by 7 bases and J by 5 bases, leaving 11 bases between them. The CDR3 sequence: CASTRGDYGYTF. The CDR3 DNA sequence: TGTGCCAGCACCCGGGGGGATTATGGCTACACCTTC.

The V call is TRBV6-5, the J call TRBJ2-3; D gene unclear. The CDR3 has 14 amino acids. Trimming took 0 bases from V and 4 from J, leaving 8 bases between them. Germline CDR1 is MNHEY and CDR2 is SVGAGI. The CDR3 loop is CASSYSVVPDTQYF. CDR3 coding DNA: TGTGCCAGCAGTTACTCGGTGGTCCCAGATACGCAGTATTTT.

The chain recombines TRBV5-1 with TRBJ2-5; D call uncertain. The germline V gene encodes CDR1 SGHRS and CDR2 YFSETQ. The length of the CDR3 is 15 residues. Trimming removed 3 bases from V and 4 bases from J, with 16 bases in between. CDR3 sequence reads: CASSSQTPLGETQYF. DNA of the CDR3: TGCGCCAGCAGCTCCCAGACACCTCTGGGAGAGACCCAGTACTTC.

V is TRBV25-1 and J is TRBJ1-6; D uncertain. There are 15 residues in the CDR3. CDR1 is MGHDK and CDR2 is SYGVNS in the germline V gene. Trimming cost V 6 bases and J 2 bases, with 11 bases left between them. CDR3 sequence (DNA): TGTGCCAGCAGATCGGTGACGGCCTATAATTCACCCCTCCACTTT. As protein: CASRSVTAYNSPLHF.

This rearrangement joins TRBV5-1 to TRBJ2-3; 9 nucleotides agree with TRBD1. The V gene's germline CDR1 is SGHRS and CDR2 YFSETQ. The length of the CDR3 is 15 residues. The V gene end was trimmed by 1 base and the J gene end by 6 bases; junction bases not matched to a gene: 6. The CDR3 reads CASSLTDRGFDTQYF. The CDR3 region has the DNA TGCGCCAGCAGCTTGACGGACAGGGGATTTGATACGCAGTATTTT.

The rearrangement joins TRBV7-6 to TRBJ1-1; 7 positions agree with TRBD1. The V segment lost 5 bases and the J segment 10 bases; nucleotides outside the gene matches: 7. Germline V gives CDR1 SGHVS, CDR2 FNYEAQ. This CDR3 is 12 amino acids long. CDR3 protein: CASSLQGRVAFF. CDR3 nucleotide sequence: TGTGCCAGCAGCCTACAGGGGAGGGTAGCTTTCTTT.

The chain links TRBV5-1 to TRBJ2-5; tentative D call: TRBD2 (6 bases). Deletions cut 0 bases from V and 5 bases from J, with 17 bases between. Germline loops: CDR1 SGHRS, CDR2 YFSETQ. CDR3 length: 16 amino acids. CDR3 sequence: CASSLANTGVTETQYF. CDR3 DNA: TGCGCCAGCAGCTTGGCCAACACGGGGGTGACGGAGACCCAGTACTTC.

V and J are TRBV7-2 and TRBJ1-3, with D perhaps matching TRBD1 (6 bases). The ends were cut back, 1 base at V and 4 bases at J, with 8 bases in the middle. This CDR3 spans 14 amino acids. From germline, CDR1 is SGHTA and CDR2 FQGNSA. The CDR3 reads CASSLVQGGNTIYF. In DNA, the CDR3 is TGTGCCAGCAGCTTAGTACAGGGAGGAAACACCATATATTTT.

This clone is termed medium-sized. The rearrangement links TRBV27 to TRBJ2-1; unclear D gene. Trimming took off 3 bases at V and 4 bases at J, with 4 bases between the two ends. The CDR3 contains 12 residues. Germline assignment: CDR1 MNHEY and CDR2 SMNVEV (reference sequence). The CDR3 spells CASSLGYNEQFF. The CDR3 bases are TGTGCCAGCAGTTTGGGGTACAATGAGCAGTTCTTC.

The chain is built from TRBV12-5 and TRBJ2-5, with D possibly being TRBD1 (6 bases). CDR1 is LGHNT, CDR2 FRNRAP, per germline. Trimming pared 3 bases from V and 5 bases from J, leaving 7 bases between. This CDR3 is 12 amino acids long. The CDR3 loop is CASGFTGETQYF. CDR3 nucleotide sequence: TGTGCTAGTGGTTTCACAGGGGAGACCCAGTACTTC. The full variable domain, rest sourced from reference TRBV12-5 and TRBJ2-5, is DARVTQTPRHKVTEMGQEVTMRCQPILGHNTVFWYRQTMMQGLELLAYFRNRAPLDDSGMPKDRFSAEMPDATLATLKIQPSEPRDSAVYFCASGFTGETQYFGPGTRLLVL.

This rearrangement joins TRBV6-4 to TRBJ1-1; D perhaps matches TRBD1 (5 bases). Germline V gene lookup returns CDR1 MRHNA and CDR2 SNTAGT. Between the trimmed V and J ends, which lost 2 bases and 5 bases, there was a span of 18 bases. The CDR3 has 16 amino acids. The CDR3 DNA is TGTGCCAGCAGTGACGCGGAAGGGCAGGGTGTGACTGAAGCTTTCTTT. It specifies CASSDAEGQGVTEAFF.

The chain carries TRBV11-2 and TRBJ1-4; 8 bases agree with TRBD1. Trimming removed 2 bases from V and 2 bases from J; junction bases left unmatched: 4. Germline loops: CDR1 SGHAT, CDR2 FQNNGV. CDR3 length equals 16 residues. DNA of the CDR3: TGTGCCAGCAGCTTATTACAGGGGGACACTAATGAAAAACTGTTTTTT. Translation: CASSLLQGDTNEKLFF. The variable domain in full, completed from reference TRBV11-2 and TRBJ1-4, reads EAGVAQSPRYKIIEKRQSVAFWCNPISGHATLYWYQQILGQGPKLLIQFQNNGVVDDSQLPKDRFSAERLKGVDSTLKIQPAKLEDSAVYLCASSLLQGDTNEKLFFGSGTQLSVL.

This chain uses TRBV13 with TRBJ1-5; maybe TRBD1 (5 bases). V was trimmed by 3 bases and J by 8 bases, leaving 8 bases between them. Germline assignment: CDR1 PRHDT and CDR2 FYEKMQ (reference sequence). The CDR3 consists of 12 residues. CDR3 DNA: TGTGCCAGCAGCTTCCCCAGGGAGCCCCAGCATTTT. Encoded protein: CASSFPREPQHF.

This chain uses TRBV7-6 with TRBJ2-1; D is ambiguous. The germline V gene has CDR1 SGHVS and CDR2 FNYEAQ. Trimming removed 5 bases from V and 2 bases from J, with 10 bases in between. The CDR3 length is 14 residues. CDR3 coding DNA: TGTGCCAGCAGCCCCCGAAGTGCCTACAATGAGCAGTTCTTC. Residues: CASSPRSAYNEQFF.